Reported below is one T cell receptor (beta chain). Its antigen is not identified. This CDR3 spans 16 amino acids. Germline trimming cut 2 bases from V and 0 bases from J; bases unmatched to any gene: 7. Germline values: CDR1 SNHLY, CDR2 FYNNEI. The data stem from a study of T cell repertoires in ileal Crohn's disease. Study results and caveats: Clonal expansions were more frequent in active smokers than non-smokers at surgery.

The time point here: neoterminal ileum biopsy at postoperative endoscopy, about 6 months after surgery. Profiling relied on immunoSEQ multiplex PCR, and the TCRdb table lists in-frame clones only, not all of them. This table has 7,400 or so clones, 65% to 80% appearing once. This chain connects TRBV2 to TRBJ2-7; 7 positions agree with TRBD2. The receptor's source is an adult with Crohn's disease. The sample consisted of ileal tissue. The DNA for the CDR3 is TGTGCCAGCAGTGAATTGCTAGCGGCTAGCTCCTACGAGCAGTACTTC. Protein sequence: CASSELLAASSYEQYF.